A selection of T cell receptor beta chains follows, all from one sample in a study of cytomegalovirus exposure and HLA in healthy donors. Assay used: immunoSEQ multiplex PCR; TCRdb lists only in-frame clones, some missing. Here the sample spans fewer than 150,000 clones, around three quarters being singletons. The sequenced material came from PBMCs. Source of these receptors: a middle-aged man in good health and CMV-seropositive. CDR3s include the opening cysteine and the closing phenylalanine or tryptophan. The D gene is left open where the match is weak. Expanded clones are given a class, and other clones once, few, many or no size at all.

TRBV12-2	15	.	.	TRBJ2-3	CASRASAAHTDTQYF	TGTGCAAGTCGCGCTAGCGCAGCGCACACAGATACGCAGTATTTT
TRBV29-1	13	TRBD1	.	TRBJ2-7	CSASLGQDYEQYF	TGCAGCGCGAGCCTGGGACAGGACTACGAGCAGTACTTC
TRBV5-1	16	TRBD2	few	TRBJ2-3	CASSSGTSGGTDTQYF	TGCGCCAGCAGCTCAGGGACTAGCGGGGGTACAGATACGCAGTATTTT
TRBV7-8	15	.	.	TRBJ2-1	CASSLAMTRNNEQFF	TGTGCCAGCAGCTTAGCGATGACAAGGAACAATGAGCAGTTCTTC
TRBV2	15	TRBD1	.	TRBJ2-7	CASSEISTGKHEQYF	TGTGCCAGCAGTGAAATATCGACAGGGAAACACGAGCAGTACTTC
TRBV5-1	16	.	.	TRBJ2-2	CASSFLAPTVTGELFF	TGCGCCAGCAGCTTTTTAGCCCCCACCGTCACCGGGGAGCTGTTTTTT
TRBV6-5	13	.	once	TRBJ2-7	CASSYDVGSEQYF	TGTGCCAGCAGTTACGATGTCGGTTCCGAGCAGTACTTC
TRBV7-9	13	TRBD2	few	TRBJ2-1	CASSFSGNNEQFF	TGTGCCAGCAGCTTTAGCGGGAACAATGAGCAGTTCTTC
TRBV9	17	TRBD2	few	TRBJ2-1	CASSIGTSGRLDNEQFF	TGTGCCAGCAGCATTGGGACTAGCGGGAGATTGGACAATGAGCAGTTCTTC
TRBV27	14	.	.	TRBJ1-1	CASSFTVGNTEAFF	TGTGCCAGCAGTTTCACAGTTGGGAACACTGAAGCTTTCTTT
TRBV6-5	16	.	.	TRBJ2-1	CASSYTGAGIYNEQFF	TGTGCCAGCAGTTACACAGGGGCGGGGATCTACAATGAGCAGTTCTTC
TRBV29-1	14	TRBD1	.	TRBJ2-3	CSGGQGTSTDTQYF	TGCAGCGGGGGACAGGGTACTAGCACAGATACGCAGTATTTT
TRBV7-2	13	.	.	TRBJ2-3	CASSFLGLDTQYF	TGTGCCAGCAGCTTTCTCGGTTTGGATACGCAGTATTTT
TRBV4-1	15	.	.	TRBJ2-7	CASSHQDGDSYEQYF	TGCGCCAGCAGCCACCAAGACGGAGATTCCTACGAGCAGTACTTC